Listed here is a single T cell receptor (beta chain). Its antigen is unidentified. CDR1 is SQVTM, CDR2 ANQGSEA, per germline. The CDR3 totals 12 residues. The V end was cut by 7 bases, the J end by 3 bases, with 11 bases between. This record belongs to a study of metastatic and nonmetastatic thyroid tumors. About the research overall: For malignant and benign thyroid patients, tumor or nodule tissue and blood were the sources whose repertoires were compared. General study points: When malignant thyroid tumors were compared with benign nodules, TCR beta diversity was reportedly significantly higher in the malignant tumors. This held in both blood and tumor samples.

The authors' processing: A papillary thyroid cancer distant-metastasis classifier was built from CDR3 differences across clinicopathological groups. Using MiXCR, TCRdb re-called clones from the PCR reads. TCRdb's processing, not the authors' own work, is the source of the V and J calls. This sample has some 90,000 clones, with 8% to 9.5% found just once. Prior to thyroid surgery, none of the patients had received any treatment. This receptor was identified in a female donor with papillary thyroid cancer or a benign thyroid nodule (not recorded which). Some clones in this sample may be carry-over from other donors' samples. The J gene is TRBJ2-3, the V gene TRBV29-1; TRBD2 might be the D (5 bases). Sequenced material: blood. CDR3 residues: CSAPEGTDTQYF. Written as DNA, the CDR3 is TGCAGCGCCCCAGAGGGAACAGATACGCAGTATTTT.